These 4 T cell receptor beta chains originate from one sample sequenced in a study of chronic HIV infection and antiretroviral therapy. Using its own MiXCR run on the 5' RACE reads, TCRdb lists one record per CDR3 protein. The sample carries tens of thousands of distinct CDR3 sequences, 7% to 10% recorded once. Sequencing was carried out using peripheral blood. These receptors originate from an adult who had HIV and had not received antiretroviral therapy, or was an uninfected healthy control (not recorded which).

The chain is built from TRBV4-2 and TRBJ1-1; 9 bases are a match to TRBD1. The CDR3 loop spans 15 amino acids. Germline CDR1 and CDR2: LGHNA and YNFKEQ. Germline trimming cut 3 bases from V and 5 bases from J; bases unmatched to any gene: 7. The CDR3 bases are TGTGCCAGCAGCCAGCCCGGGACAGGGCAAACTGAAGCTTTCTTT. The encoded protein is CASSQPGTGQTEAFF.

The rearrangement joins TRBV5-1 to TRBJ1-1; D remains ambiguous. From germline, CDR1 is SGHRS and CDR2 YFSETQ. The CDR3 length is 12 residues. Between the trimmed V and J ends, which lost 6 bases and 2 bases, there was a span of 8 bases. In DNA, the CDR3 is TGCGCCAGCAATGATGGTAACACTGAAGCTTTCTTT. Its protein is CASNDGNTEAFF.

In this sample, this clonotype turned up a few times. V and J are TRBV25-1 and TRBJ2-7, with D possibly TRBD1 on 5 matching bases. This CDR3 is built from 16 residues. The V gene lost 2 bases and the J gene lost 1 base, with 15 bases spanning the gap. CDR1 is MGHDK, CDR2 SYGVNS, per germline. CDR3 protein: CASSERGRDNSYEQYF. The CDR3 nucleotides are TGTGCCAGCAGTGAAAGGGGCAGAGATAATTCCTACGAGCAGTACTTC.

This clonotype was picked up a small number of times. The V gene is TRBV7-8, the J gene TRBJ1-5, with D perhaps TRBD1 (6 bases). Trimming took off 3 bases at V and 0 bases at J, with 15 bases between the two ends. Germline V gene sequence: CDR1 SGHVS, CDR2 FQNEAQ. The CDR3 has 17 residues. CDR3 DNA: TGTGCCAGCAGCTTCGACAGGACCTCCCTTAGCAATCAGCCCCAGCATTTT. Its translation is CASSFDRTSLSNQPQHF.